This TCR beta chain was obtained from a study of human T cells and chemical hapten exposure. Trimming cost V 3 bases and J 5 bases; bases outside gene matches: 13. Germline V gene data show CDR1 as LNHDA and CDR2 as SQIVND (reference sequence). This CDR3 region has 18 residues. Time point reported: patch test 1, 2 weeks after DPC sensitization. The treatment was: therapeutic diphenylcyclopropenone sensitization with weekly scalp DPC. TCRdb reanalysed the RACE reads using MiXCR and keeps one entry per CDR3 protein. The table has around 120,000 distinct CDR3 sequences, 9.5% to 11% seen once. The sequencing here drew on whole blood, taken in connection with sensitization to the hapten diphenylcyclopropenone (DPC). The receptor's source is a woman aged 40 to 49 with alopecia areata. Some clones in this sample may be carry-over from other donors' samples. The genes are TRBV19 and TRBJ2-2; 9 bases align to TRBD1. CDR3 amino acids: CASSILLLYRGQTGELFF. The DNA of the CDR3 is TGTGCCAGTAGTATTCTTCTTTTATACAGGGGGCAGACCGGGGAGCTGTTTTTT.